This note documents a single TCR beta chain sequence. Sequencing was performed with immunoSEQ multiplex PCR; in TCRdb, only in-frame clones are kept and a portion is missing. The table has about 19,000 clones, 86% seen once. This entry is derived from a study of T cell changes during pregnancy in multiple sclerosis. This TCR was sampled from a female donor in good health, enrolled as a control in a pregnancy study. The sequencing here drew on CD8+ T cells from peripheral blood mononuclear cells, taken in the third trimester of pregnancy.

CDR3 nucleotide sequence: TGTGCCATCAGTGGGAGCGGGGGACTCGACCAAAACATTCAGTACTTC. It translates to CAISGSGGLDQNIQYF. The rearrangement uses TRBV10-3 and TRBJ2-4, with 8 bases fitting TRBD2. With 4 bases clipped from V and 5 bases from J, the junction kept 10 bases outside the gene matches. Germline CDR1 and CDR2: ENHRY and SYGVKD. This CDR3 has 16 residues.